These 20 T cell receptor beta chains were sequenced from one sample in a study of OX40 agonist ivuxolimab in advanced cancers. Profiling relied on immunoSEQ multiplex PCR, and the TCRdb table lists in-frame clones only, not all of them. The sample holds roughly 50,000 clones; about 81% are singletons and the top ten take more than 5.5%. This material consisted of CD4+ or CD8+ T cells sorted from blood, taken in a trial of the OX40 agonist ivuxolimab. These receptors all come from an adult with an advanced solid tumor such as melanoma, head and neck, liver or kidney cancer.

In this sample, this clone turned up once. CDR3: CASSEAGEQYF. The CDR3 region has the DNA TGTGCCAGCAGTGAAGCAGGGGAGCAGTACTTC. The chain employs TRBV2 and TRBJ2-7, with D hard to call. The V gene's germline CDR1 is SNHLY and CDR2 FYNNEI. With 0 bases removed from V and 7 bases from J, the gap between germline ends came to 4 bases. The CDR3 is 11 amino acids.

The rearrangement uses TRBV5-1 and TRBJ1-1; no firm D call. The germline V gene has CDR1 SGHRS and CDR2 YFSETQ. V was shortened by 0 bases and J by 1 base, with 13 bases between the two germline ends. The CDR3 is 16 amino acids. CDR3 nucleotides: TGCGCCAGCAGCTTGGGTCAGTCTGTCGGGAACACTGAAGCTTTCTTT. This encodes CASSLGQSVGNTEAFF.

Worth noting for this clone: Sequence at one end of the junction differs from germline and may be a read error. This sequence joins TRBV28 and TRBJ1-1; 8 bases align to TRBD1. Germline V gives CDR1 MDHEN, CDR2 SYDVKM. CDR3 length: 23 amino acids. The CDR3 DNA reads as TGTGCCAGCAGCTTATATAATACCAGGGTATTCGGGGACAGGACGACGGACTCCACTGAAGCTTTCTTT. This gives the protein CASSLYNTRVFGDRTTDSTEAFF.

This clone appeared once. The V and J genes are TRBV5-1 and TRBJ2-2; 9 nucleotides match TRBD1. The CDR3 covers 15 residues. With V trimmed by 4 bases and J by 6 bases, 7 bases remained unmatched. The germline CDR1 and CDR2 sequences are SGHRS and YFSETQ. As DNA, the CDR3 is TGCGCCAGCAGCCCTGGAACAGGGGGCCCCGGGGAGCTGTTTTTT. Encoded protein: CASSPGTGGPGELFF.

This clone was observed a single time. V is TRBV11-2 and J is TRBJ1-5; tentatively, D is TRBD1 (5 bases). V dropped 4 bases and J dropped 6 bases, with 22 bases sitting between them. Germline loops: CDR1 SGHAT, CDR2 FQNNGV. This CDR3 has 17 residues. The CDR3 region has the DNA TGTGCCAGCAGCTCGATTCTTACAGGATACGGCACTCAGCCCCAGCATTTT. Translation: CASSSILTGYGTQPQHF.

In DNA, the CDR3 is TGTGCCAGCTCTCCGGTTGGAATTCCCTACGAGCAGTACTTC. As protein: CASSPVGIPYEQYF. The genes are TRBV18 and TRBJ2-7, with D hard to call. The ends were cut back, 6 bases at V and 2 bases at J, with 14 bases in the middle. This CDR3 contains 14 residues. Germline CDR1 KGHSH, CDR2 LQKENI.

The gene calls are TRBV6-1 and TRBJ2-2; 12 bases line up with TRBD2. Trimming cost V 3 bases and J 5 bases; bases outside gene matches: 1. Per the germline V gene, CDR1 is MNHNS and CDR2 is SASEGT. The CDR3 contains 15 residues. CDR3 region: CASSELAGGTGELFF. CDR3 DNA sequence: TGTGCCAGCAGTGAGCTAGCGGGAGGGACCGGGGAGCTGTTTTTT.

This chain joins TRBV5-6 and TRBJ2-1, with TRBD2 matching over 7 bases. The V and J ends lost 5 bases and 7 bases, in that order; junction bases with no gene match: 6. Germline loops: CDR1 SGHDT, CDR2 YYEEEE. The length of the CDR3 is 13 residues. The CDR3 is CASRLMGGNEQFF. The DNA of the CDR3 is TGTGCCAGCAGGCTCATGGGAGGGAATGAGCAGTTCTTC.

Remarks on this clone: Within the sample, other DNA sequences also encode this same CDR3. This chain joins TRBV6-6 and TRBJ1-1; 8 bases map to TRBD1. CDR1 and CDR2 from the germline V gene are MNHNY and SVGAGI (reference sequence). V lost 2 bases to trimming and J lost 4 bases; unmatched junction nucleotides: 3. The CDR3 totals 14 residues. The CDR3 region is CASSYQQGGTEAFF. CDR3 DNA sequence: TGTGCCAGCAGTTACCAACAGGGGGGCACTGAAGCTTTCTTT.

This sequence joins TRBV15 and TRBJ2-5; TRBD2 matches at 11 bases. This CDR3 comprises 15 residues. V lost 2 bases and J lost 3; bases outside the gene matches: 2. CDR1 is LNHNV and CDR2 is YYDKDF in the germline V gene (reference sequence). CDR3 amino acids: CATSRQLAGEETQYF. The CDR3 nucleotides read TGTGCCACCAGCAGACAACTAGCGGGAGAAGAGACCCAGTACTTC.

J is TRBJ1-4 and V is TRBV2; D unclear. This CDR3 comprises 12 residues. From germline, CDR1 is SNHLY and CDR2 FYNNEI. V shed 5 bases and J shed 4 bases, with 5 bases lying between them. The CDR3 DNA reads as TGTGCCAGCAGTCCATATAATGAAAAACTGTTTTTT. Translated: CASSPYNEKLFF.

Concerning this clone: Additional DNA sequences in this sample encode the identical CDR3. The rearrangement uses TRBV7-9 and TRBJ1-2; TRBD1 might be the D (5 bases). This CDR3 region has 12 residues. In germline, CDR1 is SEHNR, CDR2 FQNEAQ (reference sequence). V gave up 4 bases and J gave up 8 bases, with 11 bases separating them. The CDR3 bases are TGTGCCAGCAGCTCAGGGATCTACGGCTACACCTTC. Translating gives CASSSGIYGYTF.

This rearrangement joins TRBV15 to TRBJ1-5; the D is unclear. The CDR3 contains 15 residues. Germline CDR1 reads LNHNV; CDR2 reads YYDKDF (reference sequence). Trimming pared 1 base from V and 3 bases from J, leaving 10 bases between. CDR3 coding DNA: TGTGCCACCAGCAGAGGCCAGGAGATCAATCAGCCCCAGCATTTT. Protein: CATSRGQEINQPQHF.

The chain has TRBV7-2 and TRBJ2-7, with 11 bases matching TRBD2. J was trimmed by 5 bases and V by 5 bases; bases with no gene match: 2. The CDR3 extends over 13 amino acids. Germline V lookup: CDR1 SGHTA, CDR2 FQGNSA. CDR3: CASSLLAGDEQYF. The CDR3 nucleotides are TGTGCCAGCAGCCTACTAGCGGGAGACGAGCAGTACTTC. The whole variable domain, filled in from reference TRBV7-2 and TRBJ2-7, reads GAGVSQSPSNKVTEKGKDVELRCDPISGHTALYWYRQSLGQGLEFLIYFQGNSAPDKSGLPSDRFSAERTGGSVSTLTIQRTQQEDSAVYLCASSLLAGDEQYFGPGTRLTVT.

The chain recombines TRBV2 with TRBJ1-1, with unresolved D. V lost 3 bases, J lost 4 bases, and 3 bases lay in between. Germline V gene lookup returns CDR1 SNHLY and CDR2 FYNNEI. CDR3 size: 11 residues. The CDR3 sequence is CASSESTEAFF. The CDR3 DNA reads as TGTGCCAGCAGTGAGTCCACTGAAGCTTTCTTT.

The chain joins TRBV11-2 to TRBJ2-3; 7 nucleotides agree with TRBD2. This CDR3 region has 14 residues. In germline, CDR1 is SGHAT, CDR2 FQNNGV. The V segment lost 1 base and the J segment 8 bases; nucleotides outside the gene matches: 6. For the CDR3, the DNA is TGTGCCAGCAGCTTAGCAGTGTCGGGAGGTACGCAGTATTTT. Its translation: CASSLAVSGGTQYF.

This rearrangement joins TRBV5-4 to TRBJ1-2; 10 bases map to TRBD1. The CDR3 runs to 13 residues. The germline gives CDR1 SGHNT, CDR2 YYREEE (reference sequence). The junction had 4 bases not matched to a gene; V was cut back by 3 bases and J by 8 bases. For the CDR3, the DNA is TGTGCCAGCAGCTGGGACAGGGGTAGAGGCTACACCTTC. Translation gives CASSWDRGRGYTF.

This clone was seen just once. The chain couples TRBV5-6 to TRBJ2-7; 7 bases are a match to TRBD2. Germline loops: CDR1 SGHDT, CDR2 YYEEEE. The CDR3 extends over 14 amino acids. J was trimmed by 0 bases and V by 2 bases; bases with no gene match: 2. The CDR3 sequence: CASSLLASSYEQYF. The DNA of the CDR3 is TGTGCCAGCAGCTTACTAGCGAGCTCCTACGAGCAGTACTTC.

The chain has TRBV6-5 and TRBJ2-2, with TRBD2 matching 10 bases. The J segment lost 6 bases and the V segment lost 8 bases, leaving 9 bases of the junction unmatched. CDR1 and CDR2 (germline): MNHEY, SVGAGI. The CDR3 is 15 residues long. The CDR3 spells CASRRRLAGPGELFF. CDR3 nucleotides: TGTGCCAGCCGGCGTAGACTAGCGGGTCCCGGGGAGCTGTTTTTT.

The CDR3 bases are TGTGCCAGTAGTACAAGAGGACTACTTACCTACGAGCAGTACTTC. Protein: CASSTRGLLTYEQYF. The V call is TRBV19, the J call TRBJ2-7; a possible D gene is TRBD2 (6 bases). The CDR3 consists of 15 residues. The germline CDR1 and CDR2 sequences are LNHDA and SQIVND (reference sequence). Trimming removed 4 bases from V and 2 bases from J, with 15 bases in between.